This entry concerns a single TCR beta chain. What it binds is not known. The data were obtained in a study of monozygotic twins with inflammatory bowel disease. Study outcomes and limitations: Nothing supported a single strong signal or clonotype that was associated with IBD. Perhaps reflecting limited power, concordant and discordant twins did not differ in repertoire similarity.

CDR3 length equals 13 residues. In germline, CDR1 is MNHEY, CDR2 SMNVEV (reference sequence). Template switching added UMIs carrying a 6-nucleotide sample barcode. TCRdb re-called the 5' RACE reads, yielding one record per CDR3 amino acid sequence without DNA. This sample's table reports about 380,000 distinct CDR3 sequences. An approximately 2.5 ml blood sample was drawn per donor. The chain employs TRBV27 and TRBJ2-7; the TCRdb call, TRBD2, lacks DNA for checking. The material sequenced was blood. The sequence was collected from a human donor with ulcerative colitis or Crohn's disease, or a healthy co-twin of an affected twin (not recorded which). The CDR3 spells CASGIVNPYEQYF.